This T cell receptor beta chain was found in a study of blood T cells in healthy people across ages. Across the whole study: Template switching picked up about one barcoded beta molecule for each two T cells.

The germline CDR1 and CDR2 sequences are SGHRS and YFSETQ. This CDR3 has 16 amino acids. V lost 0 bases to trimming and J lost 2 bases, with 12 bases between them. A J-beta primer mix and a sample-barcoded 5' primer were used in a second PCR of about 6 to 12 cycles. Each cDNA molecule received a tag from a template-switch adaptor that had 12 random nucleotides. TCRdb analysed the 5' RACE reads with MiXCR anew, one entry per CDR3 protein. The sample lists 650,000 to 950,000 distinct CDR3 sequences; under 45% were seen once. Samples each had at least 5 micrograms of total RNA extracted. This chain links TRBV5-1 with TRBJ2-1; no firm D call. This clonotype was obtained from a man between 60 and 75 years old in good health. Sequenced sample: blood. The CDR3 DNA reads TGCGCCAGCAGCTTGGTTACCAAACTTACCTACAATGAGCAGTTCTTC. The encoded protein is CASSLVTKLTYNEQFF.